This T cell receptor (beta chain) was obtained from a study of cytotoxic CD8 clonotypes in ibrutinib-treated CLL. In germline, CDR1 is LNHDA, CDR2 SQIVND (reference sequence). Trimming shortened V by 6 bases and J by 2 bases, and 14 bases separated the two germline ends. This CDR3 is built from 15 residues. Sequenced by immunoSEQ multiplex PCR; TCRdb stores in-frame clones only, minus some. The profile covers over 150,000 clones, with 72% appearing a single time and around 15% taken by the ten largest. The specimen comprised PBMCs, sampled after 24 months of ibrutinib treatment. V gene TRBV19 combines with J gene TRBJ1-5; D might be TRBD1 (6 bases). The TCR comes from a human donor with chronic lymphocytic leukemia. The CDR3 bases are TGTGCCAGTAGGTTTGGGGGCTTCGGCAATCAGCCCCAGCATTTT. Its protein product is CASRFGGFGNQPQHF. The full variable domain, in which reference TRBV19 and TRBJ1-5 provide the parts outside the CDR3, is DGGITQSPKYLFRKEGQNVTLSCEQNLNHDAMYWYRQDPGQGLRLIYYSQIVNDFQKGDIAEGYSVSREKKESFPLTVTSAQKNPTAFYLCASRFGGFGNQPQHFGDGTRLSIL.